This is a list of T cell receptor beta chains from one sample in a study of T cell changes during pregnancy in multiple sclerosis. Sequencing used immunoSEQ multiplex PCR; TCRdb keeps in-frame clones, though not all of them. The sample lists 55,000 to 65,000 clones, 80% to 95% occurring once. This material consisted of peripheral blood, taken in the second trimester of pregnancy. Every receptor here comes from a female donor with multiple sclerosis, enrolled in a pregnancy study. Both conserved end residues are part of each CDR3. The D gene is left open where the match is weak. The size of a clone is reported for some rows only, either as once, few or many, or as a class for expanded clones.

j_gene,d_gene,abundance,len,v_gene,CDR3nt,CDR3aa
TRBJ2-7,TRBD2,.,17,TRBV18,TGTGCCAGCTCACCGTTCTGGACTAGCGGGAGGCCATCCGAGCAGTACTTC,CASSPFWTSGRPSEQYF
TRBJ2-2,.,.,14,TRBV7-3,TGTGCCAGCAGCCCGGGACACCGCACCGGGGAGCTGTTTTTT,CASSPGHRTGELFF
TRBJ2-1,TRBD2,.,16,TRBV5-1,TGCGCCAGCAGCCTAGGACTAGCGGGAGGCCACAATGAGCAGTTCTTC,CASSLGLAGGHNEQFF
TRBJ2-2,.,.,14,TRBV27,TGTGCCAGCAGTCCACTAGTTAACACCGGGGAGCTGTTTTTT,CASSPLVNTGELFF
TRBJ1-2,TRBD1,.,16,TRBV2,TGTGCCAGCGAACCGGGACAGTATATAGCTAACTATGGCTACACCTTC,CASEPGQYIANYGYTF
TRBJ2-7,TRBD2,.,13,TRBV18,TGTGCCAGCTCAACCGGGACTAGAGGCGAGCAGTACTTC,CASSTGTRGEQYF
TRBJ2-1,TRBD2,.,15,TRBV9,TGTGCCAGCAGCGTGGCCGGGAGGGAATACAATGAGCAGTTCTTC,CASSVAGREYNEQFF
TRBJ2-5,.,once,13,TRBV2,TGTGCCAGCATCGGGGAACTCCAAGAGACCCAGTACTTC,CASIGELQETQYF
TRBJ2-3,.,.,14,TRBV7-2,TGTGCCAGCAGCTCCTATTCCGCGGGAGATACGCAGTATTTT,CASSSYSAGDTQYF
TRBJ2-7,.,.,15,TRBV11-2,TGTGCCAGCAGCTTAGCAAGAGCGGTCCTCTACGAGCAGTACTTC,CASSLARAVLYEQYF
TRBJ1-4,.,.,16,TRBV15,TGTGCCACCAGCAGAGATCGGTGGCAGGGGAACGAAAAACTGTTTTTT,CATSRDRWQGNEKLFF
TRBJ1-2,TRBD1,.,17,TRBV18,TGTGCCAGCTCACCACGACAGGGAGAAGCTACTAACTATGGCTACACCTTC,CASSPRQGEATNYGYTF